This TCR beta chain was identified in a study of blood T cell repertoires in COVID-19. Produced via immunoSEQ multiplex PCR; TCRdb's table is partial and in-frame only. The sample gives about 180,000 clones, around 83% of which show up once; about 7.1% is in the top ten. This clone was detected once. CDR1 is SGHRS and CDR2 is YFSETQ in the germline V gene. The CDR3 spans 13 residues. The V segment lost 7 bases and the J segment 3 bases; nucleotides outside the gene matches: 2. The chain employs TRBV5-1 and TRBJ1-2; 11 nucleotides line up with TRBD1. The sequenced sample consisted of peripheral blood. The receptor was derived from a woman aged 70-85 years with COVID-19, enrolled during active disease. CDR3 coding DNA: TGCGCCAGCGGGACAGGGGGGGACTATGGCTACACCTTC. Translated, it gives CASGTGGDYGYTF.